Presented here are 2 T cell receptor beta chains from one specimen sequenced in a study of blood T cell repertoires in COVID-19. Sequenced by immunoSEQ multiplex PCR; TCRdb stores in-frame clones only, minus some. The table includes some 300,000 clones, around nine tenths detected once. The sample taken for sequencing was PBMCs or T cells enriched from blood (not recorded which). The receptor set was obtained from a woman aged 30 to 39 who had recovered from COVID-19.

This clone has a single count. The chain links TRBV28 to TRBJ1-2; TRBD1 matches 10 bases. V gave up 3 bases and J gave up 4 bases; unmatched junction bases: 5. Germline CDR1 and CDR2: MDHEN and SYDVKM. The CDR3 spans 15 residues. The CDR3 region has the DNA TGTGCCAGCAGTTTTCTGGACAGGGGGGGCTATGGCTACACCTTC. Translated, it gives CASSFLDRGGYGYTF.

The chain employs TRBV7-9 and TRBJ2-7, with D possibly matching TRBD2 (6 bases). This CDR3 is built from 13 residues. V lost 7 bases to trimming and J lost 4 bases, with 14 bases between them. Germline V gene lookup returns CDR1 SEHNR and CDR2 FQNEAQ (reference sequence). CDR3 in DNA: TGTGCCAGCACCCTGGGGGAGGTTTACGAGCAGTACTTC. Protein: CASTLGEVYEQYF. The variable domain in full, with the rest retrieved from reference TRBV7-9 and TRBJ2-7, is DTGVSQNPRHKITKRGQNVTFRCDPISEHNRLYWYRQTLGQGPEFLTYFQNEAQLEKSRLLSDRFSAERPKGSFSTLEIQRTEQGDSAMYLCASTLGEVYEQYFGPGTRLTVT.